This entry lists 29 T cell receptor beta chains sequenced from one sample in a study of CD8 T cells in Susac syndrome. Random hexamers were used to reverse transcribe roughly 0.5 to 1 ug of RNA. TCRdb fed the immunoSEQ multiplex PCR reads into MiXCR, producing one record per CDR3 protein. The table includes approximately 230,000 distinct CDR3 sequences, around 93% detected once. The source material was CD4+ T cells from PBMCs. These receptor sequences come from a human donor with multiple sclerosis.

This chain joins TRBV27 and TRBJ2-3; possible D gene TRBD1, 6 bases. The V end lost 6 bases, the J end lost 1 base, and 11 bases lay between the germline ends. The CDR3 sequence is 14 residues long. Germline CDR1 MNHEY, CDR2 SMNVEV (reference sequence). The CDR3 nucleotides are TGTGCCAGCAGGTTACAGGGAGGCACAGATACGCAGTATTTT. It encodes CASRLQGGTDTQYF.

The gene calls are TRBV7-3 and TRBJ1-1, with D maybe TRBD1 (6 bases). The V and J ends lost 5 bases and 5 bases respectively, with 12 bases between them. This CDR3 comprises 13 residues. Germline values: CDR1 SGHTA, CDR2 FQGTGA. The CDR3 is CASSVQGGTEAFF. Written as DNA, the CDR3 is TGTGCCAGCAGCGTACAGGGAGGAACTGAAGCTTTCTTT.

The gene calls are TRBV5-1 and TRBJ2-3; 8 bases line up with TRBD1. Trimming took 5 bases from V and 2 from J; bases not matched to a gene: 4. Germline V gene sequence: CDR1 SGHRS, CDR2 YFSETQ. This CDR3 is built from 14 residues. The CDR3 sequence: CASRTGANTDTQYF. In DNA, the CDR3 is TGCGCCAGCAGGACAGGGGCTAACACAGATACGCAGTATTTT.

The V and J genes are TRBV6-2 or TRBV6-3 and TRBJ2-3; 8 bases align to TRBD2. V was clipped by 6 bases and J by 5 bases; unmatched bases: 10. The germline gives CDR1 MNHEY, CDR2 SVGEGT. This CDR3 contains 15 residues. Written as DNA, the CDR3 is TGTGCCAGCAGCCCCGCCGAGCGGGAGAAAGATACGCAGTATTTT. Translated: CASSPAEREKDTQYF.

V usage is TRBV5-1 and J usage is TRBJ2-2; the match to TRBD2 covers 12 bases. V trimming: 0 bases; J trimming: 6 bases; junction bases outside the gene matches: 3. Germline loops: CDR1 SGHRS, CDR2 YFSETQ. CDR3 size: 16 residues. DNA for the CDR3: TGCGCCAGCAGCTTGGAAGGACTAGCGGGATCCGGGGAGCTGTTTTTT. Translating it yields CASSLEGLAGSGELFF.

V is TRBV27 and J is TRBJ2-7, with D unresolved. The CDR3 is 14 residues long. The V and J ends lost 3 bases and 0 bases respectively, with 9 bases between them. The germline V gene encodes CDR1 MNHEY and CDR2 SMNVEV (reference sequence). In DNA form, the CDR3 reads TGTGCCAGCAGTTTCCCCAAGAGCTCCTACGAGCAGTACGTC. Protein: CASSFPKSSYEQYV.

The DNA for the CDR3 is TGTGCCAGCAGCCCACAGACAGGTATCGCCTACGAGCAGTACTTC. Encoded protein: CASSPQTGIAYEQYF. J is TRBJ2-7 and V is TRBV9, with TRBD1 as a possible D gene (6 bases). This CDR3 contains 15 residues. Germline V gives CDR1 SGDLS, CDR2 YYNGEE. V was pared by 4 bases and J by 2 bases, with 16 bases between.

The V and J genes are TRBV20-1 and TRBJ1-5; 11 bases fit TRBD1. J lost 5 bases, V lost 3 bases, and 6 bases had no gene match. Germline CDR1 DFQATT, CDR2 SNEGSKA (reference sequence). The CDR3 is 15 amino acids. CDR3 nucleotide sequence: TGCAGTGCTAGTGCCCGGACAGGGGGCGATCAGCCCCAGCATTTT. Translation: CSASARTGGDQPQHF.

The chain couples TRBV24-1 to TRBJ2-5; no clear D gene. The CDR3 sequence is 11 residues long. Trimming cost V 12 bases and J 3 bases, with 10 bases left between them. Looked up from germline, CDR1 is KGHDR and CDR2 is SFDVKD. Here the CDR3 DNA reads TGTGCCTTGTGGGGTGAAGAGACCCAGTACTTC. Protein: CALWGEETQYF.

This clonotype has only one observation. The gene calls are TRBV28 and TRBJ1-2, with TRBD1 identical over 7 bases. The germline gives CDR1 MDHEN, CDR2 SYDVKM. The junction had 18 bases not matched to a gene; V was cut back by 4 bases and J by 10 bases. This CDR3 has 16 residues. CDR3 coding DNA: TGTGCCAGCAGTTCCGAACTGACTCGGGACAGAACGCCCTACACCTTC. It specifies CASSSELTRDRTPYTF.

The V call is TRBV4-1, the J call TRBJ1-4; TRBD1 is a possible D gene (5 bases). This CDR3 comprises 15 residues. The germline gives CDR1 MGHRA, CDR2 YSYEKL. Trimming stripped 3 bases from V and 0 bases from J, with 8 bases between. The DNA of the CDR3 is TGCGCCAGCAGCCAGGGGCGGCCAACTAATGAAAAACTGTTTTTT. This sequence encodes CASSQGRPTNEKLFF.

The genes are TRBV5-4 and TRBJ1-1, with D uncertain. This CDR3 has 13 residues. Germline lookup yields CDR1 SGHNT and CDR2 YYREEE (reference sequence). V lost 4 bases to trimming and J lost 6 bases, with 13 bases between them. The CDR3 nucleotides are TGTGCCAGCAGCCCGTCGGCTATCGCTGAAGCTTTCTTT. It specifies CASSPSAIAEAFF.

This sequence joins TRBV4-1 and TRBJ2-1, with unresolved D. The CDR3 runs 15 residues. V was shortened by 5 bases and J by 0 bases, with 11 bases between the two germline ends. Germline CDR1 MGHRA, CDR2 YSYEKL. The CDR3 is CASSSGSRSYNEQFF. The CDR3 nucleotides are TGCGCCAGCAGCTCCGGCAGTCGCTCCTACAATGAGCAGTTCTTC.

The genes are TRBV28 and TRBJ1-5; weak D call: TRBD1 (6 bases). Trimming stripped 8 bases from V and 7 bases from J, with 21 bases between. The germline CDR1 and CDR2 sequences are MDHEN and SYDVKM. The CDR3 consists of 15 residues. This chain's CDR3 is CASADQGSLGQPQHF. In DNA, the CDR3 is TGTGCCAGCGCCGACCAGGGGAGTCTAGGCCAGCCCCAGCATTTT.

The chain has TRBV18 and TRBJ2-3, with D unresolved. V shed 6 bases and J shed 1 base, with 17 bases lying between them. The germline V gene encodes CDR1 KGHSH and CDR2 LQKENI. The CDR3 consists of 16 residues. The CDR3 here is CASSPTEQLRTDTQYF. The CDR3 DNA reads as TGTGCCAGCTCCCCAACCGAGCAACTCCGCACAGATACGCAGTATTTT.

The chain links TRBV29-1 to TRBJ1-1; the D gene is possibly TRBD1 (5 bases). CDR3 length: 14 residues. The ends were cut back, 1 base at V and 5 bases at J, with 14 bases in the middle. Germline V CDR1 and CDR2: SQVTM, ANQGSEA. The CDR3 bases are TGCAGCGTTGAAGTCCGGGGCCTGAGGACTGAAGCTTTCTTT. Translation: CSVEVRGLRTEAFF.

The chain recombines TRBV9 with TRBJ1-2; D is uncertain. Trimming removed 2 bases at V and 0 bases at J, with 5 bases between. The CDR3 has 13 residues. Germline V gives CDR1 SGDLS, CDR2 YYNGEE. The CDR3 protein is CASSVGANYGYTF. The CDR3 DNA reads TGTGCCAGCAGCGTGGGTGCTAACTATGGCTACACCTTC.

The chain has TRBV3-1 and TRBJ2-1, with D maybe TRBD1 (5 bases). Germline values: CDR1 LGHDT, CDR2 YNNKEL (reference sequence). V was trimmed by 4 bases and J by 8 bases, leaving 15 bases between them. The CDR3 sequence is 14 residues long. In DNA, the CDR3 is TGTGCCAGCAGCCCCTACGCAGGGTCGTATGAGCAGTTCTTC. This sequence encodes CASSPYAGSYEQFF.

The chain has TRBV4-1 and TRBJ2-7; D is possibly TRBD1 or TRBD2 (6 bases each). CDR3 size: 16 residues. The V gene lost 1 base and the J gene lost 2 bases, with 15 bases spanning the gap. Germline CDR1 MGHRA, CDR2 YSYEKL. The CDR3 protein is CASSQGIWGATYEQYV. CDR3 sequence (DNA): TGCGCCAGCAGCCAAGGAATTTGGGGGGCGACCTACGAGCAGTACGTC.

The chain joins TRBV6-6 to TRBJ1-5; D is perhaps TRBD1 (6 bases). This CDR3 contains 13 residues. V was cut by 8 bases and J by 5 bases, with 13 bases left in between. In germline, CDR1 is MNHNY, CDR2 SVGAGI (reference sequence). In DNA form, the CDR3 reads TGTGCCAGCCAATTGGGGGCCGATCAGCCCCAGCATTTT. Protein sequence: CASQLGADQPQHF.

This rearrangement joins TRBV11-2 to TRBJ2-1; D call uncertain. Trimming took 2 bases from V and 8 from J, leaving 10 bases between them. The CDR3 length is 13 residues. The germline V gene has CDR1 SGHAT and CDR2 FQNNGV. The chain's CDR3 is CASSLSRIHEQFF. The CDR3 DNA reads TGTGCCAGCAGCTTAAGTCGGATCCATGAGCAGTTCTTC.

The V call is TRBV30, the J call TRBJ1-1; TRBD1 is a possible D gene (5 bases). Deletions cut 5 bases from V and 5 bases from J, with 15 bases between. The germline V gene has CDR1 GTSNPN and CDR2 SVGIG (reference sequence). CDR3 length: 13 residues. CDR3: CAWLKDSGTEAFF. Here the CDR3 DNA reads TGTGCCTGGTTAAAAGACAGCGGGACTGAAGCTTTCTTT.

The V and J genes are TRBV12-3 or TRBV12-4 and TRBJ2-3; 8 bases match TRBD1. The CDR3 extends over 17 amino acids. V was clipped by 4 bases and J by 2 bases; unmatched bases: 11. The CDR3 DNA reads TGTGCCAGCAGTTCCATTCGGACAGGGACCCTCACAGATACGCAGTATTTT. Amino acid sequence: CASSSIRTGTLTDTQYF.

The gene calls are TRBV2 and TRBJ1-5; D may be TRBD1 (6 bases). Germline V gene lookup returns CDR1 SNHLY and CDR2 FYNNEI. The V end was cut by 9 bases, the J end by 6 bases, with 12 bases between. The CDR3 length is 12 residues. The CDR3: CASTGGLQPQHF. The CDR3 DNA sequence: TGTGCCAGTACCGGGGGGCTTCAGCCCCAGCATTTT.

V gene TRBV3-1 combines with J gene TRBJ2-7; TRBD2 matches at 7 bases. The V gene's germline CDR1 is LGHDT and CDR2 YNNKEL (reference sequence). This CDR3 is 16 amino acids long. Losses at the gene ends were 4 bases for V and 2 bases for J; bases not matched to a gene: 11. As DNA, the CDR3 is TGTGCCAGCAGCCCTTTCTCTTCCGGACTAGCCTACGAGCAGTACGTC. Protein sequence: CASSPFSSGLAYEQYV.

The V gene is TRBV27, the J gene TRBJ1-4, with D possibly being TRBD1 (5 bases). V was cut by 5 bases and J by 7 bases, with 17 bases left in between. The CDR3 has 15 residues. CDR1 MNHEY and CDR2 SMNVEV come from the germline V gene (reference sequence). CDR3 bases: TGTGCCAGCAGTCTCGGCTCCGGTGGGGGTGAAAAACTGTTTTTT. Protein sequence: CASSLGSGGGEKLFF. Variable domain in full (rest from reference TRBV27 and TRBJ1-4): EAQVTQNPRYLITVTGKKLTVTCSQNMNHEYMSWYRQDPGLGLRQIYYSMNVEVTDKGDVPEGYKVSRKEKRNFPLILESPSPNQTSLYFCASSLGSGGGEKLFFGSGTQLSVL.

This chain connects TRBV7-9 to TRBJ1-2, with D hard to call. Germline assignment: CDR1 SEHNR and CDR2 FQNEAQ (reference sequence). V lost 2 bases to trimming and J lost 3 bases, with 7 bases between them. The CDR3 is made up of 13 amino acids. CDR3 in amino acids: CASSLSIHYGYTF. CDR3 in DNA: TGTGCCAGCAGCTTATCCATCCACTATGGCTACACCTTC.

The DNA of the CDR3 is TGTGCCAGCAGCCAAGCCCAGGGTTACTATAATTCACCCCTCCACTTT. Translation: CASSQAQGYYNSPLHF. The V call is TRBV3-1, the J call TRBJ1-6; TRBD1 is a possible D gene (5 bases). Looked up from germline, CDR1 is LGHDT and CDR2 is YNNKEL (reference sequence). The CDR3 sequence is 16 residues long. V was clipped by 1 base and J by 3 bases, with 10 bases between them.

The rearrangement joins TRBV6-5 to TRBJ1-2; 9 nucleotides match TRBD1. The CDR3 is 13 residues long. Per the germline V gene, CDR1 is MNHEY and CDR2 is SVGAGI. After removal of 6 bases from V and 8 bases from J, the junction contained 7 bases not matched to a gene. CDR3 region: CASSLQGAMGYTF. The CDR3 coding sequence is TGTGCCAGCAGCTTACAGGGGGCGATGGGCTACACCTTC.